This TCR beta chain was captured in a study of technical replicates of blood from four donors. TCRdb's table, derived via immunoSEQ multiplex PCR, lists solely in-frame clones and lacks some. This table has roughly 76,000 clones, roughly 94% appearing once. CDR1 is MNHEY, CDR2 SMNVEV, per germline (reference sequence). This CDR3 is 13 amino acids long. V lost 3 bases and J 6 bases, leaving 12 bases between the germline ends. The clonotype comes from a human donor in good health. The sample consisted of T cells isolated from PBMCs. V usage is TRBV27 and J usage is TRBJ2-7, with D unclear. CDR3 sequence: CASSFGRIGEQYF. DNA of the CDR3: TGTGCCAGCAGTTTTGGCAGGATAGGCGAGCAGTACTTC.